These 27 T cell receptor beta chains were all obtained from the same sample, sequenced in a study of T cell repertoires in aging, cancer and after chemotherapy. Peripheral blood genomic DNA, not sorted cells or RNA, was the template. Rearranged V-D-J TRB sequences were amplified with a mixed TRB-A/B primer pool. TCRdb reprocessed the multiplex PCR reads with MiXCR, giving one entry per CDR3 protein. The sample carries about 10,000 distinct CDR3 sequences, over 35% recorded once. What was sequenced was blood. The receptor set was obtained from a human donor in good health.

V gene TRBV10-3 combines with J gene TRBJ2-5; 10 positions agree with TRBD2. This CDR3 has 15 residues. Germline V lookup: CDR1 ENHRY, CDR2 SYGVKD. V lost 6 bases to trimming and J lost 4 bases; unmatched junction nucleotides: 8. The CDR3 nucleotides are TGTGCCATCAGGAAAGCGGGAGGGGTTCTAGAGACCCAGTACTTC. Translating it yields CAIRKAGGVLETQYF.

This clonotype was detected only a few times. V gene TRBV27 combines with J gene TRBJ1-4; possible D gene TRBD1, 5 bases. In germline, CDR1 is MNHEY, CDR2 SMNVEV (reference sequence). The CDR3 spans 15 residues. V shed 3 bases and J shed 7 bases, with 15 bases lying between them. The CDR3 loop is CASSFSTDTPEKLFF. In nucleotides, the CDR3 is TGTGCCAGCAGTTTCTCGACAGATACCCCTGAAAAACTGTTTTTT.

The J gene is TRBJ2-3, the V gene TRBV11-1; the match to TRBD2 covers 12 bases. The CDR3 length is 15 residues. V lost 6 bases, J lost 5 bases, and 6 bases stayed unmatched. Germline CDR1 and CDR2: SGHAT and FQDESV (reference sequence). The CDR3 reads CASSLILAGGDTQYF. CDR3 nucleotide sequence: TGTGCCAGCAGTTTAATACTAGCGGGAGGAGATACGCAGTATTTT.

The V and J genes are TRBV7-2 and TRBJ2-7; 14 bases line up with TRBD2. The CDR3 runs 14 residues. With 4 bases clipped from V and 6 bases from J, the junction kept 2 bases outside the gene matches. Germline V gives CDR1 SGHTA, CDR2 FQGNSA. CDR3 protein: CASSSGLAGVEQYF. Written as DNA, the CDR3 is TGTGCCAGCAGCTCGGGACTAGCGGGAGTCGAGCAGTACTTC.

The rearrangement links TRBV6-2 or TRBV6-3 to TRBJ1-2; 10 bases fit TRBD1. This CDR3 comprises 17 residues. CDR1 and CDR2 from the germline V gene are MNHEY and SVGEGT. V lost 0 bases and J lost 6; bases outside the gene matches: 10. The CDR3 is CASSYSRGQGPFHGYTF. Written as DNA, the CDR3 is TGTGCCAGCAGTTACTCTCGGGGACAGGGGCCTTTCCATGGCTACACCTTC.

V gene TRBV6-5 combines with J gene TRBJ1-2; D is undetermined. The germline V gene encodes CDR1 MNHEY and CDR2 SVGAGI. This CDR3 region has 11 residues. The V end lost 6 bases, the J end lost 4 bases, and 6 bases lay between the germline ends. The CDR3 bases are TGTGCCAGCAGACGGGTCTATGGCTACACCTTC. This translates into CASRRVYGYTF.

Relative to its sample, this clonotype is medium-sized. V usage is TRBV19 and J usage is TRBJ2-7; TRBD1 might be the D (5 bases). Trimming took 5 bases from V and 2 from J, leaving 10 bases between them. CDR3 size: 13 residues. Germline V gives CDR1 LNHDA, CDR2 SQIVND (reference sequence). The DNA of the CDR3 is TGTGCCAGTAGTGTCCAGGGCGCCTACGAGCAGTACTTC. Residues: CASSVQGAYEQYF. Based on the CDR3 plus reference TRBV19 and TRBJ2-7, the full variable domain is DGGITQSPKYLFRKEGQNVTLSCEQNLNHDAMYWYRQDPGQGLRLIYYSQIVNDFQKGDIAEGYSVSREKKESFPLTVTSAQKNPTAFYLCASSVQGAYEQYFGPGTRLTVT.

The rearrangement joins TRBV6-6 to TRBJ2-5; a possible D gene is TRBD2 (5 bases). V shed 10 bases and J shed 2 bases, with 23 bases lying between them. From germline, CDR1 is MNHNY and CDR2 SVGAGI (reference sequence). The CDR3 extends over 16 amino acids. CDR3 region: CAIASVVVPGQETQYF. DNA for the CDR3: TGTGCCATCGCCTCGGTGGTTGTCCCGGGACAAGAGACCCAGTACTTC.

V gene TRBV18 combines with J gene TRBJ2-1; TRBD1 matches 7 bases. In germline, CDR1 is KGHSH, CDR2 LQKENI. The CDR3 sequence is 15 residues long. The V segment lost 7 bases and the J segment 5 bases; nucleotides outside the gene matches: 11. In nucleotides, the CDR3 is TGTGCCAGCTGGCCCGGCACAGGGGACAACAATGAGCAGTTCTTC. Translated, it gives CASWPGTGDNNEQFF.

J is TRBJ2-6 and V is TRBV24-1; 10 positions match TRBD1. The CDR3 is 18 amino acids. Losses at the gene ends were 3 bases for V and 1 base for J; bases not matched to a gene: 5. Looked up from germline, CDR1 is KGHDR and CDR2 is SFDVKD. The CDR3 spells CATSDPRDRGSGANVLTF. CDR3 coding DNA: TGTGCCACCAGTGATCCTCGGGACAGGGGATCTGGGGCCAACGTCCTGACTTTC.

This clonotype is medium-sized. The chain links TRBV19 to TRBJ2-3; 9 nucleotides align to TRBD1. Germline CDR1 LNHDA, CDR2 SQIVND (reference sequence). The CDR3 runs to 16 residues. J lost 4 bases, V lost 4 bases, and 9 bases had no gene match. CDR3 sequence reads: CASSKWMTGGADTQYF. In DNA form, the CDR3 reads TGTGCCAGTAGTAAATGGATGACAGGGGGGGCAGATACGCAGTATTTT. The full variable domain, its missing parts supplied by reference TRBV19 and TRBJ2-3, is DGGITQSPKYLFRKEGQNVTLSCEQNLNHDAMYWYRQDPGQGLRLIYYSQIVNDFQKGDIAEGYSVSREKKESFPLTVTSAQKNPTAFYLCASSKWMTGGADTQYFGPGTRLTVL.

The V call is TRBV13, the J call TRBJ2-7, with D tentatively TRBD1 or TRBD2 (5 bases each). Per the germline V gene, CDR1 is PRHDT and CDR2 is FYEKMQ (reference sequence). Trimming pared 2 bases from V and 4 bases from J, leaving 18 bases between. The CDR3 covers 16 residues. CDR3 sequence: CASSLMFGGEGYEQYF. In DNA form, the CDR3 reads TGTGCCAGCAGCTTAATGTTCGGCGGAGAGGGGTACGAGCAGTACTTC.

V gene TRBV19 combines with J gene TRBJ2-7; 10 bases fit TRBD2. The DNA matches TRBJ2-1 better at its end, which makes the J call doubtful. Germline V gene sequence: CDR1 LNHDA, CDR2 SQIVND (reference sequence). CDR3 length: 15 amino acids. The CDR3 sequence is CASSVGTSVYNEQFF. The DNA for the CDR3 is TGTGCCAGTAGTGTCGGGACTAGCGTGTACAATGAGCAGTTCTTC.

The chain has TRBV18 and TRBJ2-3; the D is unclear. The germline CDR1 and CDR2 sequences are KGHSH and LQKENI. V lost 2 bases, J lost 6 bases, and 9 bases lay in between. This CDR3 is 13 amino acids long. DNA of the CDR3: TGTGCCAGCTCACCAATCCATTCGGATACGCAGTATTTT. The encoded protein is CASSPIHSDTQYF.

The chain is built from TRBV5-5 and TRBJ2-1; D possibly corresponds to TRBD2 (5 bases). The germline CDR1 and CDR2 sequences are SGHKS and YYEKEE (reference sequence). V lost 2 bases and J 8 bases, leaving 11 bases between the germline ends. CDR3 length equals 13 residues. The CDR3 nucleotides read TGTGCCAGCAGCTTAGGTGGGAGCGATGAGCAGTTCTTC. This gives the protein CASSLGGSDEQFF.

The chain uses TRBV12-3 or TRBV12-4 and TRBJ1-6, with D perhaps matching TRBD1 (6 bases). Trimming cost V 0 bases and J 10 bases, with 25 bases left between them. CDR3 length equals 19 residues. The DNA for the CDR3 is TGTGCCAGCAGTTTAGCGCGCCCCGGGACAAGGGGTTTGGGATCACCCCTCCACTTT. Its protein product is CASSLARPGTRGLGSPLHF.

CDR3 coding DNA: TGTGCCAGTCCTTCGACGGATGGCACAGATACGCAGTATTTT. Its protein product is CASPSTDGTDTQYF. The chain joins TRBV27 to TRBJ2-3; D is unresolved. CDR1 and CDR2 from the germline V gene are MNHEY and SMNVEV (reference sequence). The CDR3 covers 14 residues. V lost 9 bases to trimming and J lost 1 base, with 14 bases between them.

The chain has TRBV27 and TRBJ2-7; D remains ambiguous. V was cut by 3 bases and J by 4 bases, with 13 bases left in between. Germline V gene data show CDR1 as MNHEY and CDR2 as SMNVEV (reference sequence). CDR3 length: 14 residues. The CDR3 region is CASSFNTQFYEQYF. Written as DNA, the CDR3 is TGTGCCAGCAGTTTCAACACTCAATTTTACGAGCAGTACTTC.

This clonotype was counted a few times. The rearrangement links TRBV7-9 to TRBJ2-7; no clear D gene. Germline V CDR1 and CDR2: SEHNR, FQNEAQ (reference sequence). V was clipped by 1 base and J by 3 bases, with 4 bases between them. The length of the CDR3 is 12 residues. The CDR3: CASSLGRYEQYF. For the CDR3, the DNA is TGTGCCAGCAGCTTAGGCCGCTACGAGCAGTACTTC.

The J gene is TRBJ2-7, the V gene TRBV6-1; TRBD1 matches at 10 bases. The ends lost 2 bases at V and 3 bases at J; junction bases unmatched: 13. The CDR3 has 18 amino acids. The germline gives CDR1 MNHNS, CDR2 SASEGT. CDR3 sequence reads: CASSERGRQGAFLYEQYF. Here the CDR3 DNA reads TGTGCCAGCAGTGAACGAGGTCGACAGGGGGCGTTCCTCTACGAGCAGTACTTC.

The V call is TRBV12-3 or TRBV12-4, the J call TRBJ2-1; 10 positions match TRBD2. The CDR3 totals 16 residues. V lost 2 bases to trimming and J lost 1 base; unmatched junction nucleotides: 2. The CDR3 protein is CASSLWTSGSYNEQFF. The DNA for the CDR3 is TGTGCCAGCAGTTTATGGACTAGCGGATCCTACAATGAGCAGTTCTTC.

The chain links TRBV5-1 to TRBJ2-5, with 9 nucleotides matching TRBD1. This CDR3 has 14 residues. Germline V gene data show CDR1 as SGHRS and CDR2 as YFSETQ. Trimming removed 4 bases from V and 4 bases from J; junction bases left unmatched: 5. This CDR3 is CASSRTGEAETQYF. CDR3 nucleotides: TGCGCCAGCAGCCGGACAGGGGAGGCAGAGACCCAGTACTTC.

The V gene is TRBV27, the J gene TRBJ2-7, with D perhaps matching TRBD1 or TRBD2 (5 bases each). This CDR3 contains 13 residues. V lost 3 bases and J lost 5, with 11 bases in between. CDR1 and CDR2 from the germline V gene are MNHEY and SMNVEV (reference sequence). The CDR3 loop reads CASSLRGVHEQYF. As DNA, the CDR3 is TGTGCCAGCAGTTTGAGGGGCGTCCACGAGCAGTACTTC.

This clonotype was found a few times. The gene calls are TRBV6-5 and TRBJ2-7, with 8 bases lining up with TRBD2. The CDR3 contains 14 residues. V lost 0 bases, J lost 3 bases, and 1 base stayed unmatched. CDR1 MNHEY and CDR2 SVGAGI come from the germline V gene. The DNA of the CDR3 is TGTGCCAGCAGTTACTCCAGCGGGAGCTACGAGCAGTACTTC. Protein sequence: CASSYSSGSYEQYF.

This clonotype was detected only a few times. The chain couples TRBV5-5 to TRBJ1-4, with 7 nucleotides matching TRBD1. The CDR3 is made up of 16 amino acids. Germline V gene lookup returns CDR1 SGHKS and CDR2 YYEKEE (reference sequence). The trim removed 3 bases at V and 7 bases at J, leaving 12 bases unmatched. The DNA for the CDR3 is TGTGCCAGCAGCTCGGGACAGCTCGCCAGTCGTGAAAAACTGTTTTTT. It encodes CASSSGQLASREKLFF.

In its sample, this clonotype was seen once. The chain employs TRBV27 and TRBJ2-1, with TRBD2 identical over 13 bases. The V and J ends lost 3 bases and 7 bases, in that order; junction bases with no gene match: 6. CDR3 length: 16 residues. Germline CDR1 and CDR2: MNHEY and SMNVEV (reference sequence). CDR3 DNA: TGTGCCAGCAGTTTCGAAGGACTAGCGGGAGCTAATGAGCAGTTCTTC. It translates to CASSFEGLAGANEQFF.

In its sample, this clonotype was seen a few times. J is TRBJ2-5 and V is TRBV7-9; D remains ambiguous. The CDR3 has 16 residues. Germline CDR1 reads SEHNR; CDR2 reads FQNEAQ (reference sequence). V lost 5 bases and J 1 base, leaving 17 bases between the germline ends. CDR3 bases: TGTGCCAGCAGCCCGGTGCGGAGCCGGTCCCAAGAGACCCAGTACTTC. Encoded protein: CASSPVRSRSQETQYF.